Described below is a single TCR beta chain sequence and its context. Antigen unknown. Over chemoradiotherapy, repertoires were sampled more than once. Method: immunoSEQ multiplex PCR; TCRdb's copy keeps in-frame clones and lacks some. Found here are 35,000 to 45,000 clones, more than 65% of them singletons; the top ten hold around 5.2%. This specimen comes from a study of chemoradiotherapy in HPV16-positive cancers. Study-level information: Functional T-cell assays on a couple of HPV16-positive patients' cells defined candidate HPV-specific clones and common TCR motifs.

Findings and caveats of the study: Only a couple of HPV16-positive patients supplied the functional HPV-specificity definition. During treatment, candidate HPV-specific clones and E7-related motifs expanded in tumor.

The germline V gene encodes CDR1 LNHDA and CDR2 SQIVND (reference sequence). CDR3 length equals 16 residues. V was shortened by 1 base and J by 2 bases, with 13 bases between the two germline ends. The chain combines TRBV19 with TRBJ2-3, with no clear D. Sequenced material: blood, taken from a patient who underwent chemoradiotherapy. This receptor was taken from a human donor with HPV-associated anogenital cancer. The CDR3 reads CASSIGSASLTDTQYF. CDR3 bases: TGTGCCAGTAGTATAGGAAGCGCCAGTCTCACAGATACGCAGTATTTT.